This entry lists 21 T cell receptor beta chains sequenced from one sample in a study of blood T cell repertoires in COVID-19. Produced via immunoSEQ multiplex PCR; TCRdb's table is partial and in-frame only. The table lists roughly 140,000 clones, roughly 90% of them singletons. Sequencing input: PBMCs or T cells enriched from blood (not recorded which). These TCRs come from a woman aged 25 to 45 with acute COVID-19.

This sequence joins TRBV19 and TRBJ2-7; weak D call: TRBD2 (5 bases). The germline CDR1 and CDR2 sequences are LNHDA and SQIVND (reference sequence). This CDR3 contains 13 residues. The germline V and J ends were trimmed by 2 bases and 6 bases, with 11 bases remaining between them. The CDR3 reads CASSIQEASEQYF. DNA for the CDR3: TGTGCCAGTAGTATACAGGAGGCTTCCGAGCAGTACTTC.

The gene calls are TRBV11-2 and TRBJ1-1, with unresolved D. The ends were cut back, 1 base at V and 4 bases at J, with 16 bases in the middle. Germline V lookup: CDR1 SGHAT, CDR2 FQNNGV. The CDR3 has 16 amino acids. The CDR3 DNA reads TGTGCCAGCAGCTTAGGGGAGGGATCGGTTCTCACTGAAGCTTTCTTT. This gives the protein CASSLGEGSVLTEAFF.

In this sample, this clone turned up once. The chain couples TRBV7-2 to TRBJ2-3, with 13 bases matching TRBD2. Germline V gene data show CDR1 as SGHTA and CDR2 as FQGNSA. The CDR3 is 16 amino acids. Trimming at V came to 5 bases and at J to 5 bases, leaving 7 bases not matched to a gene. CDR3 region: CASSIGLAGVEDTQYF. The CDR3 DNA reads TGTGCCAGCAGCATCGGACTAGCGGGAGTGGAAGATACGCAGTATTTT.

The V gene is TRBV4-3, the J gene TRBJ1-1; no clear D gene. Germline lookup yields CDR1 LGHNA and CDR2 YSLEER. CDR3 size: 14 residues. V was cut by 0 bases and J by 5 bases, with 10 bases left in between. CDR3 region: CASSQDLQLTEAFF. CDR3 in DNA: TGCGCCAGCAGCCAAGATTTACAGTTAACTGAAGCTTTCTTT.

This rearrangement joins TRBV7-3 to TRBJ2-1, with a possible D match to TRBD2 (6 bases). Germline CDR1 is SGHTA and CDR2 is FQGTGA. V lost 5 bases and J lost 6, with 11 bases in between. This CDR3 has 13 residues. The CDR3 loop reads CASSQTSINEQFF. DNA of the CDR3: TGTGCCAGCAGCCAGACTAGTATCAATGAGCAGTTCTTC.

V is TRBV28 and J is TRBJ2-7; 8 positions match TRBD2. The germline gives CDR1 MDHEN, CDR2 SYDVKM. With 4 bases clipped from V and 3 bases from J, the junction kept 11 bases outside the gene matches. The CDR3 is made up of 16 amino acids. CDR3 loop: CASSSATSGNLYEQYF. CDR3 in DNA: TGTGCCAGCAGTTCAGCAACTAGCGGCAACCTCTACGAGCAGTACTTC.

The rearrangement uses TRBV10-3 and TRBJ2-7; 8 positions match TRBD1. Germline V gene sequence: CDR1 ENHRY, CDR2 SYGVKD. This CDR3 has 14 amino acids. J was trimmed by 6 bases and V by 1 base; bases with no gene match: 5. CDR3 DNA: TGTGCCATCAGTGAGTTCATCCAGGGGGCCGAGCAGTACTTC. Amino acids: CAISEFIQGAEQYF.

The gene calls are TRBV13 and TRBJ2-6; 11 bases map to TRBD2. V lost 4 bases and J lost 0; bases outside the gene matches: 11. The CDR3 has 20 amino acids. Germline CDR1 reads PRHDT; CDR2 reads FYEKMQ (reference sequence). DNA for the CDR3: TGTGCCAGCAGCTCTTACTGGCTAGCGGGAGGCTCCTCTGGGGCCAACGTCCTGACTTTC. This codes for CASSSYWLAGGSSGANVLTF.

V and J are TRBV7-9 and TRBJ1-3; 9 bases are shared with TRBD1. The CDR3 is 18 residues long. V gave up 2 bases and J gave up 0 bases; unmatched junction bases: 8. The germline V gene has CDR1 SEHNR and CDR2 FQNEAQ (reference sequence). Here the CDR3 reads CASSLRDRALSSGNTIYF. As DNA, the CDR3 is TGTGCCAGCAGCTTAAGGGACAGGGCGTTAAGCTCTGGAAACACCATATATTTT.

This rearrangement joins TRBV19 to TRBJ2-7, with a weak D call TRBD1 (6 bases). V lost 5 bases and J lost 3, with 11 bases in between. The germline V gene encodes CDR1 LNHDA and CDR2 SQIVND (reference sequence). The CDR3 has 13 amino acids. The CDR3 spells CASSRQVDYEQYF. In DNA, the CDR3 is TGTGCCAGTAGTCGACAGGTGGACTACGAGCAGTACTTC.

This chain uses TRBV5-5 with TRBJ1-2; TRBD1 agrees at 9 bases. The V segment lost 5 bases and the J segment 4 bases; nucleotides outside the gene matches: 9. The germline CDR1 and CDR2 sequences are SGHKS and YYEKEE (reference sequence). This CDR3 comprises 15 residues. In DNA form, the CDR3 reads TGTGCCAGCAGTGCCACCGGGACAGGGATCTATGGCTACACCTTC. Its translation is CASSATGTGIYGYTF.

The gene calls are TRBV4-1 and TRBJ2-7; 7 positions agree with TRBD2. Germline trimming cut 8 bases from V and 1 base from J; bases unmatched to any gene: 5. This CDR3 spans 13 amino acids. Germline values: CDR1 MGHRA, CDR2 YSYEKL. CDR3 DNA sequence: TGCGCCAGCGCAACTAGCGATTCCTACGAGCAGTACTTC. Its translation is CASATSDSYEQYF.

The rearrangement uses TRBV10-3 and TRBJ2-2; 13 nucleotides match TRBD2. CDR3 length: 15 amino acids. Trimming took 6 bases from V and 7 from J; bases not matched to a gene: 5. Per the germline V gene, CDR1 is ENHRY and CDR2 is SYGVKD. The CDR3 here is CAIRLAGGPVGELFF. The CDR3 region has the DNA TGTGCCATCAGACTAGCGGGAGGGCCCGTCGGGGAGCTGTTTTTT.

J is TRBJ2-7 and V is TRBV19; TRBD2 agrees at 7 bases. The V segment lost 5 bases and the J segment 3 bases; nucleotides outside the gene matches: 22. This CDR3 has 19 amino acids. Germline lookup yields CDR1 LNHDA and CDR2 SQIVND (reference sequence). This CDR3 is CASSPIRDAASGRNYEQYF. CDR3 coding DNA: TGTGCCAGTAGTCCCATCAGGGATGCGGCTAGCGGACGGAACTACGAGCAGTACTTC.

The chain uses TRBV4-3 and TRBJ2-3; TRBD2 is a possible D gene (6 bases). Deletions cut 2 bases from V and 5 bases from J, with 14 bases between. The CDR3 runs to 15 residues. Germline CDR1 and CDR2: LGHNA and YSLEER. CDR3 loop: CASSQSRETGDTQYF. The CDR3 DNA reads TGCGCCAGCAGCCAATCCCGGGAGACGGGAGATACGCAGTATTTT.

CDR3 nucleotides: TGTGCCAGCAGTTACGGTGGACAGCTAATCGAAGCTTTCTTT. Its protein is CASSYGGQLIEAFF. This chain connects TRBV6-2 or TRBV6-3 to TRBJ1-1; possible D gene TRBD1, 6 bases. Looked up from germline, CDR1 is MNHEY and CDR2 is SVGEGT. The germline V and J ends were trimmed by 2 bases and 8 bases, with 15 bases remaining between them. The CDR3 runs to 14 residues.

The chain employs TRBV24-1 and TRBJ1-3; D is perhaps TRBD1 (6 bases). The germline V gene has CDR1 KGHDR and CDR2 SFDVKD. The V end was cut by 4 bases, the J end by 2 bases, with 11 bases between. The CDR3 runs 15 residues. For the CDR3, the DNA is TGTGCCACCAGTGAAACGACAGGACCTGGAAACACCATATATTTT. Protein sequence: CATSETTGPGNTIYF.

The chain couples TRBV5-6 to TRBJ2-7; D gene unclear. Trimming shortened V by 4 bases and J by 3 bases, and 11 bases separated the two germline ends. Germline lookup yields CDR1 SGHDT and CDR2 YYEEEE. This CDR3 has 13 amino acids. Here the CDR3 reads CASSPVSGYEQYF. CDR3 bases: TGTGCCAGCAGCCCCGTTTCGGGCTACGAGCAGTACTTC.

The rearrangement uses TRBV4-2 and TRBJ2-4, with 8 bases identical to TRBD1. The CDR3 loop spans 18 amino acids. With 1 base clipped from V and 6 bases from J, the junction kept 14 bases outside the gene matches. Germline V gene sequence: CDR1 LGHNA, CDR2 YNFKEQ. This CDR3 is CASSQAPATGGSANIQYF. In DNA form, the CDR3 reads TGTGCCAGCAGCCAAGCCCCAGCCACAGGGGGTTCTGCAAACATTCAGTACTTC.

The chain joins TRBV5-6 to TRBJ1-1; 8 bases are shared with TRBD1. After removal of 4 bases from V and 5 bases from J, the junction contained 7 bases not matched to a gene. CDR1 is SGHDT, CDR2 YYEEEE, per germline. This CDR3 region has 14 residues. The CDR3 loop reads CASSGRQGKTEAFF. The CDR3 bases are TGTGCCAGCAGCGGGAGACAGGGGAAAACTGAAGCTTTCTTT.

The genes are TRBV9 and TRBJ1-2; 7 bases agree with TRBD1. This CDR3 spans 14 amino acids. Germline V lookup: CDR1 SGDLS, CDR2 YYNGEE. V was pared by 2 bases and J by 6 bases, with 7 bases of the junction left unmatched. CDR3 DNA sequence: TGTGCCAGCAGCGTCGCCCCTGGACAGGATGGCTACACCTTC. Translating it yields CASSVAPGQDGYTF.